This entry lists 29 T cell receptor beta chains sequenced from one sample in a study of blood T cells in healthy people across ages. A sample-barcoded 5' primer and a J-beta primer mix were used in a second PCR of about 7 to 11 cycles. TCRdb used MiXCR to reprocess the 5' RACE reads, holding one entry per CDR3 protein. The repertoire holds some 1.7 million distinct CDR3 sequences, 28% seen once, with around 7.7% in the top ten. The source material was blood. Receptor source: a woman in her 30s in good health.

This clonotype was seen only a few times. V usage is TRBV25-1 and J usage is TRBJ1-5; D might be TRBD1 (5 bases). Trimming left V 1 base short and J 3 bases short, with 7 bases between. The CDR3 loop spans 14 amino acids. CDR1 is MGHDK, CDR2 SYGVNS, per germline. The CDR3, as DNA: TGTGCCAGCAGTGAATCGGGGGTCAATCAGCCCCAGCATTTT. Translated: CASSESGVNQPQHF. Based on the CDR3 plus reference TRBV25-1 and TRBJ1-5, the full variable domain is EADIYQTPRYLVIGTGKKITLECSQTMGHDKMYWYQQDPGMELHLIHYSYGVNSTEKGDLSSESTVSRIRTEHFPLTLESARPSHTSQYLCASSESGVNQPQHFGDGTRLSIL.

The gene calls are TRBV4-2 and TRBJ1-6; a possible D gene is TRBD1 (6 bases). The CDR3 extends over 15 amino acids. The germline V gene has CDR1 LGHNA and CDR2 YNFKEQ. V lost 1 base to trimming and J lost 7 bases, with 11 bases between them. CDR3 loop: CASSQGNRENSPLHF. DNA for the CDR3: TGTGCCAGCAGCCAAGGTAACAGGGAGAATTCACCCCTCCACTTT.

This clonotype was observed many times. The J gene is TRBJ1-2, the V gene TRBV20-1; tentative D call: TRBD1 (6 bases). Trimming removed 4 bases from V and 0 bases from J, with 15 bases in between. This CDR3 has 15 residues. The germline V gene encodes CDR1 DFQATT and CDR2 SNEGSKA (reference sequence). The CDR3 DNA reads as TGCAGTGCTACCCAAACAGGGCTCGCTAACTATGGCTACACCTTC. Amino acid sequence: CSATQTGLANYGYTF.

This clonotype was counted only a few times. The chain recombines TRBV12-3 or TRBV12-4 with TRBJ2-1; D remains ambiguous. V was pared by 7 bases and J by 4 bases, with 11 bases between. The CDR3 consists of 13 residues. CDR3 coding DNA: TGTGCCAGCACCCTATCCTCGTACAATGAGCAGTTCTTC. Translation: CASTLSSYNEQFF.

The chain couples TRBV5-1 to TRBJ2-5, with 10 positions matching TRBD1. Germline CDR1 and CDR2: SGHRS and YFSETQ. The CDR3 consists of 16 residues. Unmatched junction bases numbered 6, after V lost 0 bases and J lost 4 bases. DNA for the CDR3: TGCGCCAGCAGCTTGGTAGGACAGGGGGGATTAGAGACCCAGTACTTC. This codes for CASSLVGQGGLETQYF.

V and J are TRBV28 and TRBJ2-1, with 9 bases that match TRBD2. Unmatched junction bases numbered 0, after V lost 7 bases and J lost 2 bases. This CDR3 contains 13 residues. CDR1 and CDR2 from the germline V gene are MDHEN and SYDVKM. In nucleotides, the CDR3 is TGTGCCAGCATAGCGGGGGCCTACAATGAGCAGTTCTTC. This translates into CASIAGAYNEQFF.

This clonotype was recorded a few times. The V gene is TRBV5-1, the J gene TRBJ1-2; possible D gene TRBD1, 5 bases. Deletions cut 0 bases from V and 8 bases from J, with 11 bases between. The CDR3 extends over 13 amino acids. The germline gives CDR1 SGHRS, CDR2 YFSETQ. The DNA of the CDR3 is TGCGCCAGCAGCTTGGCGGGGCTTAAGGGCTACACCTTC. This gives the protein CASSLAGLKGYTF.

In its sample, this clonotype was seen a few times. The chain links TRBV5-6 to TRBJ2-7; the match to TRBD2 covers 8 bases. The germline V gene has CDR1 SGHDT and CDR2 YYEEEE. This CDR3 has 15 residues. After removal of 4 bases from V and 3 bases from J, the junction contained 9 bases not matched to a gene. The DNA for the CDR3 is TGTGCCAGCAGCCCGGGGGGGTTTATCATCTACGAGCAGTACTTC. Translated: CASSPGGFIIYEQYF.

In this sample, this clonotype turned up a few times. CDR3 sequence: CASSEGQGVKTQYF. DNA for the CDR3: TGTGCCAGCAGTGAAGGACAGGGGGTCAAGACCCAGTACTTC. The genes are TRBV2 and TRBJ2-7, with TRBD1 matching over 9 bases. The J call is uncertain, as TRBJ2-5 better fits the DNA end. CDR3 size: 14 residues. Germline loops: CDR1 SNHLY, CDR2 FYNNEI.

The V call is TRBV11-3, the J call TRBJ2-5; D not certain. CDR1 SGHNT and CDR2 YENEEA come from the germline V gene. This CDR3 contains 13 residues. V lost 3 bases, J lost 2 bases, and 7 bases lay in between. The CDR3 loop is CASSFNDQETQYF. CDR3 sequence (DNA): TGTGCCAGCAGCTTTAACGATCAAGAGACCCAGTACTTC.

Points on this clonotype: Being one base from a much bigger clone, this may be a read error. The chain employs TRBV12-3 or TRBV12-4 and TRBJ2-7, with TRBD2 identical over 8 bases. The CDR3 is made up of 15 amino acids. CDR3 DNA sequence: TGTGCCAGCGGTTTAAACAGCGGGAGTTCCTACGAGCAGTACTTC. Its protein product is CASGLNSGSSYEQYF.

The V call is TRBV6-1, the J call TRBJ1-4; D is possibly TRBD1 (5 bases). The germline gives CDR1 MNHNS, CDR2 SASEGT. The CDR3 is 15 amino acids. V dropped 6 bases and J dropped 0 bases, with 11 bases sitting between them. CDR3 coding DNA: TGTGCCAGCAGAGGGGAACTACCAACTAATGAAAAACTGTTTTTT. Protein: CASRGELPTNEKLFF.

The chain carries TRBV4-1 and TRBJ2-1, with no clear D. The last part of the DNA fits TRBJ2-7 better; the J call may be wrong. The CDR3 totals 17 residues. Per the germline V gene, CDR1 is MGHRA and CDR2 is YSYEKL. The CDR3 is CASSRTIRLVWPNEQYF. The CDR3, as DNA: TGCGCCAGCAGTCGCACTATACGGTTAGTATGGCCCAATGAGCAGTACTTC.

As concerns this clonotype: This may be a read error: a much more frequent sequence differs by one nucleotide. The chain combines TRBV29-1 with TRBJ1-2; TRBD1 agrees at 9 bases. The CDR3 totals 13 residues. Germline V gene lookup returns CDR1 SQVTM and CDR2 ANQGSEA. V lost 1 base to trimming and J lost 6 bases; unmatched junction nucleotides: 3. The CDR3 loop is CSVEGTGADGYTF. Here the CDR3 DNA reads TGCAGCGTTGAAGGGACAGGGGCAGATGGCTACACCTTC.

The V gene is TRBV2, the J gene TRBJ2-2; D is possibly TRBD2 (6 bases). V lost 6 bases and J 1 base, leaving 15 bases between the germline ends. The CDR3 is 16 residues long. The germline V gene encodes CDR1 SNHLY and CDR2 FYNNEI. The CDR3 DNA reads as TGTGCCAGCAGCGCTAGGGGCGGGGTGAACACCGGGGAGCTGTTTTTT. It encodes CASSARGGVNTGELFF.

J is TRBJ1-4 and V is TRBV28; TRBD1 might be the D (6 bases). V was pared by 3 bases and J by 2 bases, with 16 bases between. The CDR3 runs 17 residues. Germline lookup yields CDR1 MDHEN and CDR2 SYDVKM. Here the CDR3 reads CASSLWTAHLTNEKLFF. DNA for the CDR3: TGTGCCAGCAGTTTGTGGACAGCACACCTGACTAATGAAAAACTGTTTTTT.

This clonotype was counted only a few times. The gene calls are TRBV29-1 and TRBJ2-3; 10 positions agree with TRBD2. The CDR3 has 16 residues. Germline trimming cut 0 bases from V and 5 bases from J; bases unmatched to any gene: 8. Germline values: CDR1 SQVTM, CDR2 ANQGSEA. The CDR3 loop reads CSVEDQAGGVLDTQYF. DNA for the CDR3: TGCAGCGTTGAAGATCAAGCGGGGGGGGTATTAGATACGCAGTATTTT.

V and J are TRBV5-1 and TRBJ1-6, with D possibly TRBD1 on 5 matching bases. The V gene's germline CDR1 is SGHRS and CDR2 YFSETQ. V was trimmed by 3 bases and J by 8 bases, leaving 9 bases between them. This CDR3 has 13 residues. In DNA, the CDR3 is TGCGCCAGCAGCTCAGAACAGGATTCACCCCTCCACTTT. Translation: CASSSEQDSPLHF.

This clonotype was seen only a few times. This rearrangement joins TRBV2 to TRBJ2-3; D is unresolved. Trimming took off 6 bases at V and 2 bases at J, with 12 bases between the two ends. The CDR3 spans 14 residues. The germline gives CDR1 SNHLY, CDR2 FYNNEI. This CDR3 is CASRERQSTDTQYF. CDR3 in DNA: TGTGCCAGCAGGGAGAGGCAGTCCACAGATACGCAGTATTTT.

The chain couples TRBV12-3 or TRBV12-4 to TRBJ2-1; D remains unclear. This CDR3 is 15 amino acids long. Trimming took 10 bases from V and 1 from J, leaving 17 bases between them. The CDR3 nucleotides are TGTGCCACCATCCAGTCAGGACGGTCCTACAATGAGCAGTTCTTC. Amino acids: CATIQSGRSYNEQFF.

A word on this clonotype: One end of the junction is discordant with germline, which a read error may explain. The rearrangement links TRBV6-1 to TRBJ1-4, with a weak D call TRBD1 (5 bases). The CDR3 covers 13 residues. Per the germline V gene, CDR1 is MNHNS and CDR2 is SASEGT. CDR3 coding DNA: TGTGCCGGCAGTTTGGGGCCATATGAAAAACTGTTTTTT. Its translation: CAGSLGPYEKLFF.

This clonotype was recorded a few times. The chain joins TRBV6-2 or TRBV6-3 to TRBJ2-2; maybe TRBD2 (6 bases). V was clipped by 4 bases and J by 4 bases, with 7 bases between them. The CDR3 contains 13 residues. Germline V gene data show CDR1 as MNHEY and CDR2 as SVGEGT. The CDR3 DNA follows: TGTGCCAGCAGTTTCGGGAGCACCGGGGAGCTGTTTTTT. Translated: CASSFGSTGELFF.

V usage is TRBV6-5 and J usage is TRBJ1-1; D might be TRBD1 (5 bases). Germline V CDR1 and CDR2: MNHEY, SVGAGI. CDR3 size: 14 residues. The V end was cut by 5 bases, the J end by 8 bases, with 18 bases between. The chain's CDR3 is CASSRGSDQGEAFF. CDR3 sequence (DNA): TGTGCCAGCAGTAGGGGATCCGACCAGGGCGAAGCTTTCTTT.

The chain is built from TRBV3-1 and TRBJ2-4; D tentatively fits TRBD1 or TRBD2 (5 bases each). V was clipped by 4 bases and J by 8 bases, with 12 bases between them. This CDR3 region has 13 residues. Germline V gives CDR1 LGHDT, CDR2 YNNKEL (reference sequence). CDR3 bases: TGTGCCAGCAGCCCCCCAGGGCGGGACATTCAGTACTTC. It encodes CASSPPGRDIQYF.

This clonotype was found a few times. The chain links TRBV7-2 to TRBJ2-5; TRBD1 agrees at 8 bases. V lost 4 bases, J lost 6 bases, and 7 bases stayed unmatched. The germline gives CDR1 SGHTA, CDR2 FQGNSA. The CDR3 is made up of 14 amino acids. This CDR3 reads CASSSGQGKKTQYF. In DNA, the CDR3 is TGTGCCAGCAGCTCTGGACAGGGTAAAAAGACCCAGTACTTC.

As to this clonotype: The junction departs from germline at one end; a sequencing error may be responsible. The chain joins TRBV20-1 to TRBJ1-4; D not resolved. The CDR3 runs to 12 residues. Germline V lookup: CDR1 DFQATT, CDR2 SNEGSKA (reference sequence). The chain's CDR3 is CRAMEEGEKPFF. The DNA of the CDR3 is TGCAGGGCTATGGAGGAGGGAGAAAAACCGTTTTTT.

This sequence joins TRBV14 and TRBJ2-4, with TRBD2 identical over 7 bases. The DNA end is a closer match to TRBJ2-7, so the J assignment may be wrong. The CDR3 length is 16 residues. CDR1 and CDR2 from the germline V gene are SGHDN and FVKESK. The CDR3, as DNA: TGTGCCAGCAGCCAAGAAAAGGGACTACTCCGACGCGAGCAGTACTTC. Protein sequence: CASSQEKGLLRREQYF.

V usage is TRBV20-1 and J usage is TRBJ1-5; D is ambiguous. Per germline, CDR1 DFQATT and CDR2 SNEGSKA (reference sequence). Trimming left V 1 base short and J 2 bases short, with 12 bases between. This CDR3 region has 15 residues. The CDR3 DNA reads as TGCAGTGCTAGAGTTGGTGATGGGGGCAATCAGCCCCAGCATTTT. This gives the protein CSARVGDGGNQPQHF.

V is TRBV20-1 and J is TRBJ1-5, with 7 positions matching TRBD1. After removal of 2 bases from V and 3 bases from J, the junction contained 7 bases not matched to a gene. The CDR3 contains 15 residues. In germline, CDR1 is DFQATT, CDR2 SNEGSKA (reference sequence). CDR3 DNA sequence: TGCAGTGCTAGAAAGGAGGGGGCAGTCAATCAGCCCCAGCATTTT. It is translated as CSARKEGAVNQPQHF.